These 5 T cell receptor beta chains were sequenced from one sample in a study of cytotoxic CD8 clonotypes in ibrutinib-treated CLL. Only in-frame clones appear in the TCRdb table, and some are missing; sequencing was by immunoSEQ multiplex PCR. The sample lists 50,000 to 75,000 clones; more than 70% were seen once. The sample here was PBMCs, taken after 12 months of ibrutinib treatment. All receptors come from a human donor with chronic lymphocytic leukemia.

The CDR3 protein is CASSPSGVPTEAFF. The CDR3 DNA reads as TGCGCCAGCAGTCCGTCGGGGGTCCCCACTGAAGCTTTCTTT. The V and J genes are TRBV5-1 and TRBJ1-1; possible D gene TRBD1, 5 bases. CDR3 length: 14 amino acids. V was shortened by 5 bases and J by 4 bases, with 15 bases between the two germline ends. The germline V gene encodes CDR1 SGHRS and CDR2 YFSETQ.

This clone was seen a handful of times. The chain has TRBV18 and TRBJ1-1, with 7 bases aligning to TRBD1. This CDR3 is 15 amino acids long. The germline gives CDR1 KGHSH, CDR2 LQKENI. V dropped 2 bases and J dropped 5; count of bases not matched to a gene: 8. The CDR3 sequence is CASSPKTGPRTEAFF. DNA for the CDR3: TGTGCCAGCTCACCAAAGACAGGGCCTCGGACTGAAGCTTTCTTT.

The rearrangement uses TRBV7-2 and TRBJ1-5; perhaps TRBD1 as D (5 bases). The CDR3 sequence is 15 residues long. The V end lost 5 bases, the J end lost 7 bases, and 18 bases lay between the germline ends. Germline V lookup: CDR1 SGHTA, CDR2 FQGNSA. The CDR3 here is CASSARRGMGQPQHF. CDR3 nucleotide sequence: TGTGCCAGCAGCGCCCGACGGGGGATGGGACAGCCCCAGCATTTT.

The sample holds one count of this clone. The J gene is TRBJ2-1, the V gene TRBV29-1; D may be TRBD1 (6 bases). Germline CDR1 is SQVTM and CDR2 is ANQGSEA. The CDR3 runs 15 residues. Trimming left V 4 bases short and J 5 bases short, with 18 bases between. CDR3 region: CSVGVNGQLNNEQFF. CDR3 in DNA: TGCAGCGTTGGGGTTAATGGACAGCTAAACAATGAGCAGTTCTTC.

The rearrangement joins TRBV7-9 to TRBJ2-5; D gene uncertain. The CDR3 sequence is 15 residues long. Germline V lookup: CDR1 SEHNR, CDR2 FQNEAQ (reference sequence). Deletions cut 6 bases from V and 7 bases from J, with 21 bases between. The CDR3 reads CASSDGRVHPGTQYF. CDR3 DNA sequence: TGTGCCAGCAGTGATGGACGGGTCCACCCAGGGACCCAGTACTTC. Looking up the rest from reference TRBV7-9 and TRBJ2-5 gives the full variable domain: DTGVSQNPRHKITKRGQNVTFRCDPISEHNRLYWYRQTLGQGPEFLTYFQNEAQLEKSRLLSDRFSAERPKGSFSTLEIQRTEQGDSAMYLCASSDGRVHPGTQYFGPGTRLLVL.